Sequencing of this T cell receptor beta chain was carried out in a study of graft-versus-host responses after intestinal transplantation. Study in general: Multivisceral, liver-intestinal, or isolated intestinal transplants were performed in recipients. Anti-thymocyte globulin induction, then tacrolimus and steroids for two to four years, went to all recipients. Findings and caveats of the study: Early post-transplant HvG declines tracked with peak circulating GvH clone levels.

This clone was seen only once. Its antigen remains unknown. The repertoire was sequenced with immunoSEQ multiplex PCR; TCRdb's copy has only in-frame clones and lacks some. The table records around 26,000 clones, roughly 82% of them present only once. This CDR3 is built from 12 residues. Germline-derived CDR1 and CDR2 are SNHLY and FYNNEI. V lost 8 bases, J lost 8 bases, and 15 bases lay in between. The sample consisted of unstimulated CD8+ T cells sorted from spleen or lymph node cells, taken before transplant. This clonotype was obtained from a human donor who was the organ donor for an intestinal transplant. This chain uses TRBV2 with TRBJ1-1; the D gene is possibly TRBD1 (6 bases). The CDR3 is CASRGQTVEAFF. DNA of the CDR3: TGTGCCAGCCGAGGACAGACGGTAGAAGCTTTCTTT.